These 28 T cell receptor beta chains were sequenced from one sample in a study of cytomegalovirus exposure and HLA in healthy donors. PCR used 60 Vbeta primers and 13 Jbeta primers. The assay was immunoSEQ multiplex PCR, and TCRdb's table has in-frame clones only and misses some. The table includes around 280,000 clones, 70% to 90% detected once. Specimen: PBMCs. These receptors were taken from a woman aged 18-29 years in good health and CMV-seronegative.

The rearrangement links TRBV11-3 to TRBJ2-1, with 10 bases matching TRBD1. Germline V lookup: CDR1 SGHNT, CDR2 YENEEA. This CDR3 is 17 amino acids long. J was trimmed by 9 bases and V by 6 bases; bases with no gene match: 17. CDR3 DNA: TGTGCCAGCAGTCATGAGGGACAGGGGCCCCTCGGGGGTGAGCAGTTCTTC. The encoded protein is CASSHEGQGPLGGEQFF.

The rearrangement uses TRBV2 and TRBJ1-5, with D uncertain. The CDR3 runs 14 residues. V was clipped by 3 bases and J by 0 bases, with 6 bases between them. Germline V CDR1 and CDR2: SNHLY, FYNNEI. The CDR3, as DNA: TGTGCCAGCAGTGACCAGTTTAGCAATCAGCCCCAGCATTTT. As protein: CASSDQFSNQPQHF.

The V call is TRBV2, the J call TRBJ1-2; TRBD1 agrees at 11 bases. Germline-derived CDR1 and CDR2 are SNHLY and FYNNEI. V lost 6 bases to trimming and J lost 6 bases; unmatched junction nucleotides: 9. The CDR3 runs 15 residues. The CDR3 loop reads CASRDALGQGDGYTF. CDR3 bases: TGTGCCAGCAGGGACGCCCTGGGACAGGGGGATGGCTACACCTTC.

The V gene is TRBV5-1, the J gene TRBJ1-3, with D uncertain. Germline V gives CDR1 SGHRS, CDR2 YFSETQ. V gave up 2 bases and J gave up 4 bases, with 4 bases separating them. CDR3 length equals 12 residues. The CDR3 spells CASSFQGNTIYF. CDR3 DNA: TGCGCCAGCAGCTTTCAAGGAAACACCATATATTTT. The full variable domain, rest sourced from reference TRBV5-1 and TRBJ1-3, is KAGVTQTPRYLIKTRGQQVTLSCSPISGHRSVSWYQQTPGQGLQFLFEYFSETQRNKGNFPGRFSGRQFSNSRSEMNVSTLELGDSALYLCASSFQGNTIYFGEGSWLTVV.

The rearrangement joins TRBV5-6 to TRBJ1-1; D possibly corresponds to TRBD1 (5 bases). This CDR3 has 15 residues. Germline V CDR1 and CDR2: SGHDT, YYEEEE. Trimming cost V 0 bases and J 1 base, with 10 bases left between them. The CDR3 nucleotides read TGTGCCAGCAGCTTGGGACAGACACCGAACACTGAAGCTTTCTTT. This codes for CASSLGQTPNTEAFF. The full variable domain, with the rest looked up from reference TRBV5-6 and TRBJ1-1, is DAGVTQSPTHLIKTRGQQVTLRCSPKSGHDTVSWYQQALGQGPQFIFQYYEEEERQRGNFPDRFSGHQFPNYSSELNVNALLLGDSALYLCASSLGQTPNTEAFFGQGTRLTVV.

The J gene is TRBJ1-4, the V gene TRBV9; TRBD1 is a possible D gene (5 bases). The V gene's germline CDR1 is SGDLS and CDR2 YYNGEE. Trimming shortened V by 4 bases and J by 4 bases, and 14 bases separated the two germline ends. This CDR3 region has 15 residues. For the CDR3, the DNA is TGTGCCAGCAGCCCCCTGGGGCAGTTTAATGAAAAACTGTTTTTT. Residues: CASSPLGQFNEKLFF.

V usage is TRBV6-4 and J usage is TRBJ2-3, with TRBD2 matching 12 bases. The CDR3 runs to 14 residues. Germline V lookup: CDR1 MRHNA, CDR2 SNTAGT. The junction had 4 bases not matched to a gene; V was cut back by 6 bases and J by 6 bases. In DNA form, the CDR3 reads TGTGCCAGCAGCCTAGCGGGGGGGCCGGATACGCAGTATTTT. Translated: CASSLAGGPDTQYF.

The chain is built from TRBV10-3 and TRBJ2-1, with 8 bases lining up with TRBD1. The germline CDR1 and CDR2 sequences are ENHRY and SYGVKD. The CDR3 runs 15 residues. The junction had 11 bases not matched to a gene; V was cut back by 6 bases and J by 7 bases. The CDR3 coding sequence is TGTGCCATCAGCGCTAATTCAGGGGGCTGGAATGAGCAGTTCTTC. Translating gives CAISANSGGWNEQFF.

The gene calls are TRBV10-3 and TRBJ1-2, with TRBD1 identical over 9 bases. CDR1 is ENHRY and CDR2 is SYGVKD in the germline V gene. The CDR3 spans 16 residues. Trimming cost V 4 bases and J 6 bases; bases outside gene matches: 12. The CDR3: CAISGLDADRGDGYTF. In DNA form, the CDR3 reads TGTGCCATCAGTGGGCTTGATGCTGACAGGGGGGATGGCTACACCTTC.

This chain uses TRBV7-2 with TRBJ2-3; D is possibly TRBD1 (5 bases). The CDR3 is 14 residues long. V lost 2 bases and J lost 6, with 12 bases in between. Germline V gene sequence: CDR1 SGHTA, CDR2 FQGNSA. CDR3 residues: CASSLPGSTDTQYF. CDR3 DNA: TGTGCCAGCAGCTTACCAGGGTCCACGGATACGCAGTATTTT.

This clone came up once. Written as DNA, the CDR3 is TGTGCCAGCAGCTTAGTGGACAGGGGGACGAATGGCTACACCTTC. Translated, it gives CASSLVDRGTNGYTF. The rearrangement uses TRBV7-9 and TRBJ1-2; 10 nucleotides agree with TRBD1. The trim removed 1 base at V and 6 bases at J, leaving 5 bases unmatched. This CDR3 region has 15 residues. Germline-derived CDR1 and CDR2 are SEHNR and FQNEAQ (reference sequence).

V gene TRBV30 combines with J gene TRBJ1-5; no clear D gene. Germline values: CDR1 GTSNPN, CDR2 SVGIG (reference sequence). V was clipped by 0 bases and J by 7 bases, with 10 bases between them. There are 13 residues in the CDR3. The CDR3 is CAWSVGRDQPQHF. The DNA for the CDR3 is TGTGCCTGGAGTGTTGGGAGAGACCAGCCCCAGCATTTT.

This rearrangement joins TRBV2 to TRBJ1-2; D might be TRBD1 (6 bases). The CDR3 totals 15 residues. CDR1 and CDR2 (germline): SNHLY, FYNNEI. Trimming shortened V by 6 bases and J by 4 bases, and 18 bases separated the two germline ends. Here the CDR3 DNA reads TGTGCCAGCAGACCTGAACAGGGTTCGGGCTATGGCTACACCTTC. Translating it yields CASRPEQGSGYGYTF.

The J gene is TRBJ2-2, the V gene TRBV5-5; possibly TRBD1 for D (5 bases). CDR1 and CDR2 from the germline V gene are SGHKS and YYEKEE (reference sequence). The CDR3 consists of 14 residues. V was cut by 0 bases and J by 6 bases, with 9 bases left in between. The CDR3 nucleotides are TGTGCCAGCAGCTTGGTAGGGGCCCCCGGGGAGCTGTTTTTT. Translated, it gives CASSLVGAPGELFF.

The rearrangement links TRBV27 to TRBJ2-3; 8 positions match TRBD1. The CDR3 contains 17 residues. Unmatched junction bases numbered 14, after V lost 5 bases and J lost 4 bases. The germline V gene encodes CDR1 MNHEY and CDR2 SMNVEV (reference sequence). The CDR3 DNA reads as TGTGCCAGCAGTCCAATTGCAGGGGGCGCAGGGTCAGATACGCAGTATTTT. As protein: CASSPIAGGAGSDTQYF.

The genes are TRBV2 and TRBJ1-5; D gene uncertain. Germline V lookup: CDR1 SNHLY, CDR2 FYNNEI. The CDR3 extends over 18 amino acids. V dropped 7 bases and J dropped 7 bases, with 29 bases sitting between them. CDR3: CASTDRWLQAPQEQPQHF. The CDR3 coding sequence is TGTGCCAGCACCGACCGGTGGCTGCAGGCCCCTCAAGAGCAGCCCCAGCATTTT.

The DNA of the CDR3 is TGTGCCAGCTCACCCCTTCGAGGGGAAAAACTGTTTTTT. Translation: CASSPLRGEKLFF. V gene TRBV18 combines with J gene TRBJ1-4, with no clear D. The V end was cut by 3 bases, the J end by 8 bases, with 10 bases between. The CDR3 contains 13 residues. Germline lookup yields CDR1 KGHSH and CDR2 LQKENI.

The chain combines TRBV30 with TRBJ2-7; a possible D gene is TRBD2 (6 bases). The CDR3 consists of 13 residues. The germline V and J ends were trimmed by 1 base and 3 bases, with 10 bases remaining between them. In germline, CDR1 is GTSNPN, CDR2 SVGIG (reference sequence). The CDR3 loop reads CAWSASGVYEQYF. CDR3 in DNA: TGTGCCTGGAGTGCCTCGGGGGTCTACGAGCAGTACTTC.

CDR3 sequence: CAIAQGARIEQYF. The CDR3 DNA reads TGTGCCATCGCACAGGGGGCGAGGATAGAGCAGTACTTC. V and J are TRBV10-3 and TRBJ2-7; 9 bases agree with TRBD1. The CDR3 contains 13 residues. V lost 8 bases and J lost 7; bases outside the gene matches: 9. The germline CDR1 and CDR2 sequences are ENHRY and SYGVKD.

V usage is TRBV19 and J usage is TRBJ1-1; no clear D gene. Germline V lookup: CDR1 LNHDA, CDR2 SQIVND (reference sequence). CDR3 length: 12 residues. The V and J ends lost 5 bases and 8 bases respectively, with 12 bases between them. This chain's CDR3 is CASSSTRSEAFF. In DNA form, the CDR3 reads TGTGCCAGTAGTTCCACGCGCTCAGAAGCTTTCTTT.

In this sample, this clone turned up once. The CDR3 sequence is CATNAGTGLTDTQYF. The CDR3 coding sequence is TGTGCTACCAACGCCGGGACAGGGCTCACAGATACGCAGTATTTT. The V and J genes are TRBV12-5 and TRBJ2-3; 9 bases agree with TRBD1. Per germline, CDR1 LGHNT and CDR2 FRNRAP. There are 15 residues in the CDR3. V lost 10 bases and J lost 2; bases outside the gene matches: 10.

This rearrangement joins TRBV5-1 to TRBJ2-7; 9 nucleotides match TRBD2. The V segment lost 2 bases and the J segment 3 bases; nucleotides outside the gene matches: 30. The CDR3 is 23 amino acids. CDR1 and CDR2 (germline): SGHRS, YFSETQ. CDR3 bases: TGCGCCAGCAGCTTTTTCTGGGTCGGTAAAGAGCGGGGGGCCAAGGTTTCACTCTACGAGCAGTACTTC. Protein sequence: CASSFFWVGKERGAKVSLYEQYF.

This chain joins TRBV10-1 and TRBJ2-5, with TRBD1 as a possible D gene (5 bases). Germline lookup yields CDR1 WNHNN and CDR2 SYGVQD (reference sequence). The CDR3 is 13 residues long. Trimming removed 5 bases from V and 4 bases from J, with 11 bases in between. This CDR3 is CASSYGAGETQYF. The CDR3, as DNA: TGCGCCAGCAGTTATGGGGCTGGAGAGACCCAGTACTTC.

Turning to this clone: In the same sample, other DNA sequences code for this CDR3. This rearrangement joins TRBV2 to TRBJ1-5; possible D gene TRBD1, 6 bases. The germline V and J ends were trimmed by 7 bases and 3 bases, with 10 bases remaining between them. The CDR3 loop spans 13 amino acids. Germline V gene lookup returns CDR1 SNHLY and CDR2 FYNNEI. This chain's CDR3 is CASNGQLNQPQHF. DNA of the CDR3: TGTGCCAGCAATGGACAGCTCAATCAGCCCCAGCATTTT.

The V call is TRBV27, the J call TRBJ1-1; 8 bases line up with TRBD1. V trimming: 6 bases; J trimming: 0 bases; junction bases outside the gene matches: 15. This CDR3 region has 18 residues. Germline V gene data show CDR1 as MNHEY and CDR2 as SMNVEV (reference sequence). DNA for the CDR3: TGTGCCAGCAGCGAACGCGGACAGGGCTGGATCTTGAACACTGAAGCTTTCTTT. This sequence encodes CASSERGQGWILNTEAFF.

The rearrangement links TRBV6-5 to TRBJ1-5; 9 bases line up with TRBD1. The CDR3 spans 14 residues. J was trimmed by 4 bases and V by 6 bases; bases with no gene match: 4. Germline assignment: CDR1 MNHEY and CDR2 SVGAGI. As DNA, the CDR3 is TGTGCCAGCAGCCGGGACAGGGTGAATCAGCCCCAGCATTTT. Encoded protein: CASSRDRVNQPQHF.

V and J are TRBV7-9 and TRBJ2-3; D is perhaps TRBD2 (5 bases). The V end was cut by 5 bases, the J end by 4 bases, with 22 bases between. Germline CDR1 is SEHNR and CDR2 is FQNEAQ (reference sequence). The CDR3 has 17 amino acids. The CDR3 DNA sequence: TGTGCCAGCAGCACATTGCCCCTTCCTAGCAAACCAGATACGCAGTATTTT. Protein: CASSTLPLPSKPDTQYF.

This clone was seen only a few times. V is TRBV19 and J is TRBJ1-5; D call uncertain. V shed 0 bases and J shed 4 bases, with 10 bases lying between them. CDR3 size: 15 residues. Per the germline V gene, CDR1 is LNHDA and CDR2 is SQIVND (reference sequence). The CDR3 DNA reads as TGTGCCAGTAGTATAGATGGGAGCTTTAATCAGCCCCAGCATTTT. It specifies CASSIDGSFNQPQHF.